Below are 32 T cell receptor beta chains sequenced from a single sample in a study of shared clonotypes between healthy human individuals. The assay was immunoSEQ multiplex PCR, and TCRdb's table has in-frame clones only and misses some. The sample carries some 630,000 clones, approximately 79% recorded once. Sequenced material: memory CD4+ T cells sorted from blood. Subset in this sample: CD45RA-negative fraction. These receptors all come from a woman under 40 in good health.

This clone was seen only once. The chain recombines TRBV2 with TRBJ1-4, with 10 bases matching TRBD1. J gave up 4 bases and V 6 bases, and 8 bases lay outside the gene matches. CDR3 size: 16 residues. CDR1 is SNHLY, CDR2 FYNNEI, per germline. The CDR3 DNA reads TGTGCCAGCAGGAGACAGGGGGCGCGTGGTAATGAAAAACTGTTTTTT. It is translated as CASRRQGARGNEKLFF.

The chain has TRBV5-1 and TRBJ2-5, with a possible D match to TRBD1 (5 bases). V was clipped by 4 bases and J by 4 bases, with 14 bases between them. The length of the CDR3 is 14 residues. The germline CDR1 and CDR2 sequences are SGHRS and YFSETQ. CDR3 protein: CASSPRATGETQYF. The CDR3 DNA follows: TGCGCCAGCAGCCCCAGGGCCACGGGAGAGACCCAGTACTTC.

This sequence joins TRBV6-5 and TRBJ2-3; 10 nucleotides agree with TRBD2. Germline CDR1 is MNHEY and CDR2 is SVGAGI. V dropped 4 bases and J dropped 5; count of bases not matched to a gene: 9. The CDR3 has 16 amino acids. The CDR3 nucleotides read TGTGCCAGCAGTTCCGGCCTAGCGGGAGCTGGAGATACGCAGTATTTT. It yields the protein CASSSGLAGAGDTQYF.

The chain joins TRBV19 to TRBJ1-3; 7 bases align to TRBD1. Germline values: CDR1 LNHDA, CDR2 SQIVND (reference sequence). The CDR3 runs to 14 residues. Unmatched junction bases numbered 5, after V lost 5 bases and J lost 4 bases. CDR3 in amino acids: CASSWTGYGNTIYF. The CDR3 DNA follows: TGTGCCAGTAGTTGGACAGGTTACGGAAACACCATATATTTT.

This chain connects TRBV19 to TRBJ2-4; D is undetermined. Trimming took off 7 bases at V and 4 bases at J, with 11 bases between the two ends. The CDR3 runs to 13 residues. CDR1 and CDR2 (germline): LNHDA, SQIVND (reference sequence). The CDR3 loop reads CASNTYEKNIQYF. In DNA form, the CDR3 reads TGTGCCAGTAACACCTATGAGAAAAACATTCAGTACTTC.

The chain has TRBV6-7 and TRBJ2-2; 10 bases line up with TRBD2. TRBV6-7 is known as an ORF, though its function is uncertain. Trimming removed 5 bases from V and 6 bases from J; junction bases left unmatched: 15. The CDR3 is made up of 18 amino acids. The CDR3 loop reads CASSPPEREGLFAGELFF. CDR3 nucleotide sequence: TGTGCCAGCAGTCCGCCGGAGCGGGAGGGGCTCTTCGCCGGGGAGCTGTTTTTT.

This sequence joins TRBV5-1 and TRBJ2-5, with D possibly being TRBD1 (5 bases). The germline V gene encodes CDR1 SGHRS and CDR2 YFSETQ. The V end lost 4 bases, the J end lost 5 bases, and 12 bases lay between the germline ends. There are 13 residues in the CDR3. Here the CDR3 reads CASSAGQAETQYF. Written as DNA, the CDR3 is TGCGCCAGCAGCGCCGGACAAGCCGAGACCCAGTACTTC.

This clone showed up just a few times. The chain carries TRBV4-1 and TRBJ2-4; D uncertain. Per germline, CDR1 MGHRA and CDR2 YSYEKL. CDR3 size: 13 residues. Trimming left V 1 base short and J 6 bases short, with 7 bases between. The CDR3 DNA reads as TGCGCCAGCAGCCAAGTGGCGAGAAACATTCAGTACTTC. As protein: CASSQVARNIQYF.

The CDR3 DNA reads as TGTGCCAGCAGCCAACTCGATTCGGACAGAGGTCCCTACGAGCAGTACTTC. It yields the protein CASSQLDSDRGPYEQYF. The chain couples TRBV25-1 to TRBJ2-7, with D possibly being TRBD1 (6 bases). Germline loops: CDR1 MGHDK, CDR2 SYGVNS. The V and J ends lost 6 bases and 2 bases respectively, with 23 bases between them. CDR3 length: 17 amino acids.

This sequence joins TRBV7-8 and TRBJ1-5, with D perhaps matching TRBD1 (6 bases). V was shortened by 5 bases and J by 0 bases, with 11 bases between the two germline ends. Germline assignment: CDR1 SGHVS and CDR2 FQNEAQ. CDR3 length: 15 amino acids. The CDR3 sequence: CASSGGTPSNQPQHF. The CDR3 coding sequence is TGTGCCAGCAGCGGCGGGACACCTAGCAATCAGCCCCAGCATTTT.

The V and J genes are TRBV5-1 and TRBJ2-2, with D unresolved. The germline V and J ends were trimmed by 1 base and 6 bases, with 7 bases remaining between them. Germline V CDR1 and CDR2: SGHRS, YFSETQ. CDR3 length: 13 residues. The CDR3 here is CASSLQRAGELFF. CDR3 sequence (DNA): TGCGCCAGCAGCTTGCAACGGGCCGGGGAGCTGTTTTTT.

In this sample, this clone turned up a few times. This chain uses TRBV10-2 with TRBJ2-6; D unclear. With 3 bases removed from V and 4 bases from J, the gap between germline ends came to 7 bases. This CDR3 is built from 14 residues. In germline, CDR1 is WSHSY, CDR2 SAAADI. The CDR3 DNA reads as TGCGCCAGCAGTGATGGTCCCGGGGCCAACGTCCTGACTTTC. Amino acids: CASSDGPGANVLTF.

The J gene is TRBJ2-5, the V gene TRBV6-1; TRBD1 is a possible D gene (5 bases). Between the trimmed V and J ends, which lost 8 bases and 5 bases, there was a span of 18 bases. CDR1 is MNHNS, CDR2 SASEGT, per germline. CDR3 size: 14 residues. The CDR3 DNA reads TGTGCCAGCGGAACAGGTTCCCGGCGGGAGACCCAGTACTTC. Residues: CASGTGSRRETQYF.

This clone was seen more than once but under ten times. This sample includes further DNA sequences coding for the same CDR3. This chain joins TRBV19 and TRBJ1-1, with D tentatively TRBD1 (6 bases). Germline assignment: CDR1 LNHDA and CDR2 SQIVND (reference sequence). CDR3 length: 13 residues. V shed 6 bases and J shed 1 base, with 9 bases lying between them. DNA for the CDR3: TGTGCCAGTAGCCTACAGGGGAACACTGAAGCTTTCTTT. Encoded protein: CASSLQGNTEAFF.

This clone was recorded a few times. This chain joins TRBV21-1 and TRBJ2-5; the table names TRBD2, a call not compared with the DNA. TRBV21-1 is noted as a pseudogene. The CDR3 runs 15 residues. CDR3 in amino acids: CASSSRSSGGETQYF. CDR3 nucleotides: TGTGCCAGCAGCTCCCGATCGTCGGGAGGGGAGACCCAGTACTTC.

This chain uses TRBV10-3 with TRBJ2-7; 7 bases are shared with TRBD2. The CDR3 has 13 residues. CDR1 is ENHRY, CDR2 SYGVKD, per germline. V lost 3 bases and J lost 5; bases outside the gene matches: 4. The DNA of the CDR3 is TGTGCCATCAGTGAAAGGACTAGTAACGAGCAGTACTTC. Translated: CAISERTSNEQYF.

The chain employs TRBV4-2 and TRBJ2-7, with TRBD2 matching 7 bases. This CDR3 is built from 14 residues. V shed 4 bases, J shed 3 bases, and the junction held 6 bases outside the gene matches. Per germline, CDR1 LGHNA and CDR2 YNFKEQ. The chain's CDR3 is CASSPGAGSYEQYF. DNA for the CDR3: TGTGCCAGCAGCCCGGGAGCGGGGAGCTACGAGCAGTACTTC.

This chain connects TRBV11-2 to TRBJ2-1; D is uncertain. V lost 5 bases and J lost 7, with 12 bases in between. CDR1 SGHAT and CDR2 FQNNGV come from the germline V gene. The CDR3 contains 13 residues. The CDR3 DNA follows: TGTGCCAGCAGCCCGCGCGAGTGGAATGAGCAGTTCTTC. Translation gives CASSPREWNEQFF. Full variable domain (outside the CDR3, taken from reference TRBV11-2 and TRBJ2-1): EAGVAQSPRYKIIEKRQSVAFWCNPISGHATLYWYQQILGQGPKLLIQFQNNGVVDDSQLPKDRFSAERLKGVDSTLKIQPAKLEDSAVYLCASSPREWNEQFFGPGTRLTVL.

This clone has at least ten counts. V and J are TRBV30 and TRBJ1-1; D is perhaps TRBD1 (5 bases). Germline V gene sequence: CDR1 GTSNPN, CDR2 SVGIG (reference sequence). This CDR3 is 13 amino acids long. Trimming cost V 8 bases and J 2 bases, with 15 bases left between them. The CDR3 coding sequence is TGTGCCGGGCAGGGAGGGAGAAACACTGAAGCTTTCTTT. Protein product: CAGQGGRNTEAFF.

This clone was recorded a few times. The chain is built from TRBV2 and TRBJ2-7, with TRBD1 matching 9 bases. The germline V gene encodes CDR1 SNHLY and CDR2 FYNNEI. The CDR3 sequence is 14 residues long. J lost 3 bases, V lost 4 bases, and 4 bases had no gene match. CDR3 sequence reads: CASSGQGDYYEQYF. The CDR3 coding sequence is TGTGCCAGCAGTGGACAGGGGGACTACTACGAGCAGTACTTC.

On this clone itself: Other DNA sequences in this specimen translate into the identical CDR3. This chain uses TRBV28 with TRBJ2-7, with a tentative D call TRBD2 (5 bases). This CDR3 contains 12 residues. V lost 5 bases and J lost 7, with 12 bases in between. Looked up from germline, CDR1 is MDHEN and CDR2 is SYDVKM. The CDR3 DNA follows: TGTGCCAGCAGTCTCCGGACTGGGGAGCAGTACTTC. Protein product: CASSLRTGEQYF.

This clone appeared many times. A much bigger clone sits one base away, suggesting this may be a read error. The same CDR3 can be traced to other DNA sequences in this sample. The chain is built from TRBV6-5 and TRBJ2-3; perhaps TRBD2 as D (5 bases). The CDR3 is 12 amino acids. Germline V CDR1 and CDR2: MNHEY, SVGAGI. CDR3 loop: CASSDSGDTQYF. CDR3 bases: TGTGCCAGCAGTGACTCGGGGGATACGCAGTATTTT.

The chain recombines TRBV7-2 with TRBJ2-3, with 7 nucleotides matching TRBD2. V shed 1 base and J 1 base; nucleotides not matched to a gene: 2. Germline lookup yields CDR1 SGHTA and CDR2 FQGNSA. CDR3 length: 15 residues. The CDR3 DNA sequence: TGTGCCAGCAGCTTAGAGGGACTACGCACAGATACGCAGTATTTT. Protein: CASSLEGLRTDTQYF.

The rearrangement uses TRBV5-1 and TRBJ2-2; maybe TRBD1 (5 bases). Trimming took 2 bases from V and 0 from J, leaving 8 bases between them. CDR3 length: 15 amino acids. Germline V CDR1 and CDR2: SGHRS, YFSETQ. The CDR3 loop is CASSFQGANTGELFF. The CDR3 region has the DNA TGCGCCAGCAGCTTCCAAGGGGCGAACACCGGGGAGCTGTTTTTT.

Comments on this clone: Other DNA sequences of this sample code for an identical CDR3. This chain uses TRBV29-1 with TRBJ2-5; 7 nucleotides line up with TRBD1. Germline V gene data show CDR1 as SQVTM and CDR2 as ANQGSEA. This CDR3 spans 12 amino acids. Trimming took 6 bases from V and 2 from J; bases not matched to a gene: 3. The CDR3 loop is CSVRTGQETQYF. The CDR3 region has the DNA TGCAGCGTCCGGACAGGACAAGAGACCCAGTACTTC.

This clone was counted a few times. CDR3 residues: CSADISFTDTQYF. The CDR3 DNA reads TGCAGCGCTGACATTTCTTTCACAGATACGCAGTATTTT. The chain uses TRBV29-1 and TRBJ2-3; no clear D gene. V was trimmed by 7 bases and J by 2 bases, leaving 13 bases between them. The CDR3 is 13 residues long. Per the germline V gene, CDR1 is SQVTM and CDR2 is ANQGSEA.

This clone appeared a few times. The CDR3 spells CASRNYDTSGQETQYF. The CDR3 DNA is TGTGCCAGCAGGAATTACGACACTAGCGGGCAAGAGACCCAGTACTTC. The chain couples TRBV11-2 to TRBJ2-5; 9 bases match TRBD2. The CDR3 runs to 16 residues. V shed 6 bases and J 2 bases; nucleotides not matched to a gene: 10. Per germline, CDR1 SGHAT and CDR2 FQNNGV.

The rearrangement links TRBV19 to TRBJ1-3, with 7 bases matching TRBD1. Unmatched junction bases numbered 7, after V lost 8 bases and J lost 0 bases. This CDR3 spans 15 amino acids. Germline loops: CDR1 LNHDA, CDR2 SQIVND (reference sequence). The CDR3 DNA sequence: TGTGCCAGTTCACTACAGGGGCTCTCTGGAAACACCATATATTTT. It translates to CASSLQGLSGNTIYF.

This clone showed up just a few times. The V call is TRBV7-8, the J call TRBJ2-4, with D perhaps TRBD2 (5 bases). V lost 2 bases to trimming and J lost 6 bases, with 17 bases between them. Germline V CDR1 and CDR2: SGHVS, FQNEAQ. The length of the CDR3 is 16 residues. This CDR3 reads CASSLPLRLSGNIQYF. The CDR3 bases are TGTGCCAGCAGCTTACCACTGCGCTTAAGCGGAAACATTCAGTACTTC.

This chain links TRBV6-5 with TRBJ1-1; TRBD1 agrees at 9 bases. Germline V lookup: CDR1 MNHEY, CDR2 SVGAGI. The CDR3 covers 15 residues. The V segment lost 0 bases and the J segment 5 bases; nucleotides outside the gene matches: 4. The CDR3 spells CASSYSTGGYTEAFF. Written as DNA, the CDR3 is TGTGCCAGCAGTTACTCGACAGGGGGATATACTGAAGCTTTCTTT.

The chain couples TRBV27 to TRBJ1-2, with 9 bases fitting TRBD1. The ends lost 7 bases at V and 5 bases at J; junction bases unmatched: 2. In germline, CDR1 is MNHEY, CDR2 SMNVEV (reference sequence). CDR3 size: 12 residues. The CDR3 bases are TGTGCCAGCACGACAGGGGGATATGGCTACACCTTC. Encoded protein: CASTTGGYGYTF.

In this sample, this clone turned up once. The gene calls are TRBV19 and TRBJ1-5, with TRBD1 as a possible D gene (5 bases). Trimming left V 3 bases short and J 7 bases short, with 13 bases between. The CDR3 loop spans 14 amino acids. Looked up from germline, CDR1 is LNHDA and CDR2 is SQIVND (reference sequence). The CDR3 sequence is CASSMPGVGQPQHF. CDR3 coding DNA: TGTGCCAGTAGTATGCCGGGGGTAGGCCAGCCCCAGCATTTT.